This TCR beta chain was sequenced in a study of T cell responses to AZD1222 COVID-19 vaccine. Whole-study findings and limits: The study identified only 6 or 7 AZD1222 recipients as seropositive at baseline. White British ancestry dominated among donors, who included more females, and clonal diversity was possibly underestimated. No repertoire was sampled before or during the peak T cell response, only after it. Nearly half of the spike-specific TCRs reportedly recognize variant regions that carry no mutations.

The method was immunoSEQ multiplex PCR; TCRdb's version includes in-frame clones alone and lacks a portion of them. The data contain about 120,000 clones, 90% to 95% of them seen just once; the ten biggest clones take up about 3%. To note about this clone: Its antigen is currently unknown.

There are 16 residues in the CDR3. The V gene lost 0 bases and the J gene lost 1 base, with 10 bases spanning the gap. Germline V CDR1 and CDR2: SGHRS, YFSETQ. The sequence derives from an adult in good health. The genes are TRBV5-1 and TRBJ2-2; D is unresolved. The source was peripheral blood, collected on day 0 of AZD1222 vaccination. The CDR3 DNA sequence: TGCGCCAGCAGCTTGGCGAGCGTCCAGAACACCGGGGAGCTGTTTTTT. Encoded protein: CASSLASVQNTGELFF.